Listed here are 9 T cell receptor beta chains from one sample, sequenced in a study of OX40 agonist ivuxolimab in advanced cancers. TCRdb's table, derived via immunoSEQ multiplex PCR, lists solely in-frame clones and lacks some. The sample carries around 100,000 clones, about 90% recorded once. This sample comprised CD4+ or CD8+ T cells sorted from blood, obtained in a trial of the OX40 agonist ivuxolimab. These TCRs come from an adult with an advanced solid tumor such as melanoma, head and neck, liver or kidney cancer.

The chain has TRBV5-3 and TRBJ1-1; tentative D call: TRBD1 (6 bases). TRBV5-3 is classed as an ORF, of uncertain function. This CDR3 spans 17 amino acids. Trimming stripped 5 bases from V and 8 bases from J, with 28 bases between. CDR3 region: CARSFTSPPQGTAEAFF. CDR3 sequence (DNA): TGTGCCAGAAGTTTTACCTCCCCCCCACAGGGTACAGCCGAAGCTTTCTTT.

V is TRBV6-6 and J is TRBJ1-1, with TRBD1 matching 10 bases. CDR1 is MNHNY, CDR2 SVGAGI, per germline (reference sequence). The trim removed 4 bases at V and 7 bases at J, leaving 3 bases unmatched. The length of the CDR3 is 13 residues. The CDR3: CASSFRTGGEAFF. In DNA, the CDR3 is TGTGCCAGCAGTTTCCGGACAGGGGGTGAAGCTTTCTTT.

About this clone: Other DNA variants within this sample encode the same CDR3. The gene calls are TRBV7-8 and TRBJ1-5; unclear D gene. Germline CDR1 reads SGHVS; CDR2 reads FQNEAQ. V lost 2 bases and J 2 bases, leaving 10 bases between the germline ends. The CDR3 runs 15 residues. Here the CDR3 reads CASSLRENGNQPQHF. As DNA, the CDR3 is TGTGCCAGCAGCTTAAGGGAAAATGGCAATCAGCCCCAGCATTTT.

V and J are TRBV7-3 and TRBJ1-2; D gene ambiguous. This CDR3 has 13 residues. The V and J ends lost 1 base and 5 bases respectively, with 8 bases between them. Germline-derived CDR1 and CDR2 are SGHTA and FQGTGA. The CDR3 reads CASSLIEGYGYTF. The DNA of the CDR3 is TGTGCCAGCAGCTTAATTGAAGGGTATGGCTACACCTTC.

This chain's CDR3 is CASSSRNSGNTIYF. The CDR3 DNA sequence: TGTGCCAGCAGTTCCAGAAACTCTGGAAACACCATATATTTT. The chain carries TRBV7-9 and TRBJ1-3, with no clear D. V was pared by 6 bases and J by 0 bases, with 9 bases between. The CDR3 contains 14 residues. Germline loops: CDR1 SEHNR, CDR2 FQNEAQ (reference sequence).

J is TRBJ2-1 and V is TRBV10-3, with D perhaps matching TRBD2 (6 bases). V dropped 11 bases and J dropped 4 bases, with 12 bases sitting between them. The CDR3 spans 12 residues. Germline V lookup: CDR1 ENHRY, CDR2 SYGVKD. CDR3 bases: TGTGCCGGGGGACTTTCTTACAATGAGCAGTTCTTC. It codes for CAGGLSYNEQFF.

V is TRBV28 and J is TRBJ2-5; 10 nucleotides agree with TRBD2. With the DNA end fitting TRBJ2-7 better, the J assignment may be wrong. CDR1 is MDHEN and CDR2 is SYDVKM in the germline V gene. CDR3 length equals 15 residues. The CDR3 loop is CASSSSGRPKAEQYF. In nucleotides, the CDR3 is TGTGCCAGCAGTAGTAGCGGGAGGCCAAAGGCCGAGCAGTACTTC.

This chain links TRBV11-1 with TRBJ1-6; TRBD1 aligns across 9 bases. The junction had 4 bases not matched to a gene; V was cut back by 3 bases and J by 10 bases. Germline CDR1 is SGHAT and CDR2 is FQDESV (reference sequence). The CDR3 runs 14 residues. The CDR3 sequence is CASSFGTGLSPLHF. CDR3 DNA sequence: TGTGCCAGCAGCTTCGGGACAGGGTTATCACCCCTCCACTTT.

This clone was recorded only once. The CDR3, as DNA: TGTGCCAGCAGCGACCGCGGACTAGCGGGAATCTCCTACAATGAGCAGTTCTTC. The encoded protein is CASSDRGLAGISYNEQFF. V gene TRBV11-1 combines with J gene TRBJ2-1; 12 nucleotides align to TRBD2. This CDR3 has 18 residues. V dropped 5 bases and J dropped 0; count of bases not matched to a gene: 8. Germline assignment: CDR1 SGHAT and CDR2 FQDESV (reference sequence). The variable domain in full, with the rest retrieved from reference TRBV11-1 and TRBJ2-1, is EAEVAQSPRYKITEKSQAVAFWCDPISGHATLYWYRQILGQGPELLVQFQDESVVDDSQLPKDRFSAERLKGVDSTLKIQPAELGDSAMYLCASSDRGLAGISYNEQFFGPGTRLTVL.